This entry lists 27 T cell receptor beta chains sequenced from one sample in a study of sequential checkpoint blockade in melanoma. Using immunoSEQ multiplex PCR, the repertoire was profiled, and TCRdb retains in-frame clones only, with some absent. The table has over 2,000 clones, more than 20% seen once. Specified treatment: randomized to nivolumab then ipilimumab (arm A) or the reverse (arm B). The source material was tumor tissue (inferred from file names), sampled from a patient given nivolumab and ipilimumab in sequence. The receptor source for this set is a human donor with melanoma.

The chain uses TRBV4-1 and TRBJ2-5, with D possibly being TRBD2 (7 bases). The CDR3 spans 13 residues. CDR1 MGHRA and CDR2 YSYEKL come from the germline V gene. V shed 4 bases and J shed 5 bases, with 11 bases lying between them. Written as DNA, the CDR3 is TGCGCCAGCAGCCTCGAGGGGGGGGAGACCCAGTACTTC. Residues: CASSLEGGETQYF.

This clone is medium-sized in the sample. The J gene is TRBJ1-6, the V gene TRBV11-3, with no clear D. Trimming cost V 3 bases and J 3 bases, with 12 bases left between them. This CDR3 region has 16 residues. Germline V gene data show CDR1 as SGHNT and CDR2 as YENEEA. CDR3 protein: CASSLNEGNYNSPLHF. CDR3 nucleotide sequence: TGTGCCAGCAGCTTGAACGAAGGGAACTATAATTCACCCCTCCACTTT.

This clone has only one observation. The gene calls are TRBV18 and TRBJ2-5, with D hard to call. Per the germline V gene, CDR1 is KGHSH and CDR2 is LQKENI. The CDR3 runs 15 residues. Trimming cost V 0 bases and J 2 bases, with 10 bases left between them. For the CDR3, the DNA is TGTGCCAGCTCACCACCTTCGACTCGACAAGAGACCCAGTACTTC. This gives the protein CASSPPSTRQETQYF.

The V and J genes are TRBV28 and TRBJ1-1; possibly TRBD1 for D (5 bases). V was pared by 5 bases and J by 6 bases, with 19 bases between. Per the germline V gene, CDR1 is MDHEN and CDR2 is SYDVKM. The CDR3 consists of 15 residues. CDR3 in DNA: TGTGCCAGCAGTACACCGGGACTTAGCGCTCCTGAAGCTTTCTTT. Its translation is CASSTPGLSAPEAFF.

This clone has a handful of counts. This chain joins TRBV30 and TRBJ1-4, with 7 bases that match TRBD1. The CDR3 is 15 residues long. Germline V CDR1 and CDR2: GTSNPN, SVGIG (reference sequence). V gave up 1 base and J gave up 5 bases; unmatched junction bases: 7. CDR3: CAWSGFGTANEKLFF. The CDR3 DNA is TGTGCCTGGAGTGGATTTGGGACAGCAAATGAAAAACTGTTTTTT.

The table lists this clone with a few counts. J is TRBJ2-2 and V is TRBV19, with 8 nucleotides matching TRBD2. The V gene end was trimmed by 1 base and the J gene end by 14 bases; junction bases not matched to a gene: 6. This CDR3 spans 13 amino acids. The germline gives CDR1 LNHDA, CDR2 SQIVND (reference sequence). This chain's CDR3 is CASSIVQRENLFF. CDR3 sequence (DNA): TGTGCCAGTAGTATAGTACAGCGGGAGAATCTGTTTTTT.

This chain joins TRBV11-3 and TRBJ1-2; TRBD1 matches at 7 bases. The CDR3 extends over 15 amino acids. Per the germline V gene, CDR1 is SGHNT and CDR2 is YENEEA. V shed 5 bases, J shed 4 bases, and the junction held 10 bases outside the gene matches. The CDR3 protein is CASSHYRGTAYGYTF. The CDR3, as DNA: TGTGCCAGCAGCCATTACAGGGGCACGGCCTATGGCTACACCTTC.

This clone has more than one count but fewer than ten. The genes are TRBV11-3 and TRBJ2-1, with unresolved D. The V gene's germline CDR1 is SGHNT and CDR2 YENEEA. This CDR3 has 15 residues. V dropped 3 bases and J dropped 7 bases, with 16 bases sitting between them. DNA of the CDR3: TGTGCCAGCAGCTTCGGGCTAGACTTTAATAATGAGCAGTTCTTC. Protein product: CASSFGLDFNNEQFF.

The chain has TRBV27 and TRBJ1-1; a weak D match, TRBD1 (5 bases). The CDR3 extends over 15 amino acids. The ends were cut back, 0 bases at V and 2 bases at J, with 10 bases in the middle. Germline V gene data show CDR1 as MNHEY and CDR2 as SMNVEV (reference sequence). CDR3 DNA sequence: TGTGCCAGCAGTTTATCCGGGACTTCCAACACTGAAGCTTTCTTT. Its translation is CASSLSGTSNTEAFF.

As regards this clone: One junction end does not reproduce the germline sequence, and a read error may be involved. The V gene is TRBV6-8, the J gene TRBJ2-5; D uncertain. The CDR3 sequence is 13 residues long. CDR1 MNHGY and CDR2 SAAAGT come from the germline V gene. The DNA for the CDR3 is TGTGCCATCAGTCCGGGTAGGGAAGAGACCCAGTACTTC. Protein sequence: CAISPGREETQYF.

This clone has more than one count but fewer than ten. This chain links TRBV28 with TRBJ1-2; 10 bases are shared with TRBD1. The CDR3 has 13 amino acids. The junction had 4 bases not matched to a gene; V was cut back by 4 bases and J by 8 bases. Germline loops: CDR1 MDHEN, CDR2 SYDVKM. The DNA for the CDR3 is TGTGCCAGCAGTTCGGGACAGGGGATAGGCTACACCTTC. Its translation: CASSSGQGIGYTF.

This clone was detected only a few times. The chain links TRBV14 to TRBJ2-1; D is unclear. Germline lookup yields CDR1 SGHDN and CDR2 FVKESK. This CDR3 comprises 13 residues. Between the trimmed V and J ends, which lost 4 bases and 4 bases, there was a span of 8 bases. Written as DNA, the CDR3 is TGTGCCAGCAGCCTCCAAAGGTACAATGAGCAGTTCTTC. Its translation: CASSLQRYNEQFF.

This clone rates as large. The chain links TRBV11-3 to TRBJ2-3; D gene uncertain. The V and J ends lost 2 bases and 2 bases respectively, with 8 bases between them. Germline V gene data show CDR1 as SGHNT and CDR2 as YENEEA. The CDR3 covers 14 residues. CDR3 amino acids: CASSLMLYTDTQYF. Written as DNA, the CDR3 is TGTGCCAGCAGCTTAATGCTGTACACAGATACGCAGTATTTT.

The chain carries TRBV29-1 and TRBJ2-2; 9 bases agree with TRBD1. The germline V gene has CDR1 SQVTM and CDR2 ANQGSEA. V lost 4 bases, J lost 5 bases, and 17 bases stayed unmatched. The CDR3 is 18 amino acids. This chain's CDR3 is CSVATPGQGSLRTGELFF. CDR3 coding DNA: TGCAGCGTTGCCACCCCGGGACAGGGTTCCCTAAGGACCGGGGAGCTGTTTTTT.

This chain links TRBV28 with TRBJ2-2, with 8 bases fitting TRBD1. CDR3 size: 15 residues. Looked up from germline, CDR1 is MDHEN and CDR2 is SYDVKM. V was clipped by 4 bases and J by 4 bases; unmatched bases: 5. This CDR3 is CASSSAGGPTGELFF. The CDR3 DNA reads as TGTGCCAGCAGTTCCGCAGGGGGCCCCACCGGGGAGCTGTTTTTT.

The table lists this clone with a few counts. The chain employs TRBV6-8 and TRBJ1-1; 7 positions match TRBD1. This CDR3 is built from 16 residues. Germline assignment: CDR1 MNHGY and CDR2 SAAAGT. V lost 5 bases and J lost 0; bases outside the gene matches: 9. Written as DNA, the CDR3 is TGTGCCAGCAGTGCGGACAGGCCGACTATGAACACTGAAGCTTTCTTT. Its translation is CASSADRPTMNTEAFF.

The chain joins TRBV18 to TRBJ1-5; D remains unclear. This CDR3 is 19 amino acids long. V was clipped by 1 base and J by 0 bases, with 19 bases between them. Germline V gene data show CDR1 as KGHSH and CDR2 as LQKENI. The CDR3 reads CASSPLRAQYGYSNQPQHF. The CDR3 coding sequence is TGTGCCAGCTCACCACTTCGGGCTCAATATGGGTATAGCAATCAGCCCCAGCATTTT.

The CDR3 region is CASSLCFLAGGPPYEQYF. As DNA, the CDR3 is TGTGCCAGCAGTTTATGCTTCCTAGCGGGAGGGCCGCCCTACGAGCAGTACTTC. This chain connects TRBV28 to TRBJ2-7; 12 nucleotides agree with TRBD2. From germline, CDR1 is MDHEN and CDR2 SYDVKM. Losses at the gene ends were 0 bases for V and 2 bases for J; bases not matched to a gene: 8. The CDR3 runs to 18 residues.

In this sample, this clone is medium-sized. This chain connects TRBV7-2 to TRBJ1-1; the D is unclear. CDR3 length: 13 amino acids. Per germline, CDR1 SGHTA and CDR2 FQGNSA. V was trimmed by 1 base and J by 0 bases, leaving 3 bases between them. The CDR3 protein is CASSLVLNTEAFF. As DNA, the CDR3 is TGTGCCAGCAGCTTAGTCCTGAACACTGAAGCTTTCTTT.

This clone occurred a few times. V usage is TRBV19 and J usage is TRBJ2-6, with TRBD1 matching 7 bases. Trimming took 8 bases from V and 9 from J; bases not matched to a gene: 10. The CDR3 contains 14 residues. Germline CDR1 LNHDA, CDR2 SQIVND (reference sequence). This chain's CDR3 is CASDDREIGNVLTF. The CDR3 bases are TGTGCCAGTGATGACAGGGAAATTGGCAACGTCCTGACTTTC.

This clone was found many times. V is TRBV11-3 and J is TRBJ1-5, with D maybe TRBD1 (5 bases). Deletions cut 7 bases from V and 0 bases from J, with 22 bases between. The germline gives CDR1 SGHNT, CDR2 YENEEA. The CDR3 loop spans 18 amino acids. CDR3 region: CASTPYAGGFYSNQPQHF. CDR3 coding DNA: TGTGCCAGCACCCCTTATGCCGGGGGGTTTTATAGCAATCAGCCCCAGCATTTT.

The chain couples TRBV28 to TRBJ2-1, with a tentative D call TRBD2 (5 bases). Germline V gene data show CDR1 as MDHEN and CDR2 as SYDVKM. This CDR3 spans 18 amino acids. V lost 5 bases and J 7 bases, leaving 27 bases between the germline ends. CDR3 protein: CASSRPLDCWWLVNEQFF. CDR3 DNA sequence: TGTGCCAGCAGTCGCCCCCTGGACTGCTGGTGGCTGGTGAATGAGCAGTTCTTC.

The CDR3 loop reads CSADRQGNAETQYF. In DNA, the CDR3 is TGCAGCGCCGACCGACAGGGGAATGCCGAGACCCAGTACTTC. The chain couples TRBV29-1 to TRBJ2-5; 8 bases match TRBD1. The CDR3 covers 14 residues. V lost 7 bases, J lost 5 bases, and 12 bases stayed unmatched. Germline values: CDR1 SQVTM, CDR2 ANQGSEA.

CDR3 coding DNA: TGTGCCAGCAGCTTAGACCTTGCCGCAGATACGCAGTATTTT. Its translation is CASSLDLAADTQYF. The chain has TRBV11-3 and TRBJ2-3; no reliable D call. Trimming removed 0 bases from V and 4 bases from J, with 8 bases in between. This CDR3 contains 14 residues. The germline V gene encodes CDR1 SGHNT and CDR2 YENEEA.

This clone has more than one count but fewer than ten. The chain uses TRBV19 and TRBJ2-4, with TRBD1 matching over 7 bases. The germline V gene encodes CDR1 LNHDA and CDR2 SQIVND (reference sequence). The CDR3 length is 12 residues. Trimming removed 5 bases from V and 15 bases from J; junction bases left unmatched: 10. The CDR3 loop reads CASSPRQGLLYF. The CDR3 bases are TGTGCCAGTAGTCCTCGACAGGGTTTGTTGTACTTC.

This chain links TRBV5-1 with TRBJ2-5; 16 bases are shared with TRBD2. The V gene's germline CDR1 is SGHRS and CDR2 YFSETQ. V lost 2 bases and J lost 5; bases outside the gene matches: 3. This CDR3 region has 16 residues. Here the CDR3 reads CASSLGTSGGDETQYF. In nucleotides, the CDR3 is TGCGCCAGCAGCTTAGGGACTAGCGGGGGGGACGAGACCCAGTACTTC.

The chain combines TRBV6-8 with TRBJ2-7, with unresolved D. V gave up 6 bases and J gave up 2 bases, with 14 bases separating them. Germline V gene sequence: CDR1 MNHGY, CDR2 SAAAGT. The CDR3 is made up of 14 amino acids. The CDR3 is CASRSITQPYEQYV. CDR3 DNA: TGTGCCAGCAGGAGTATCACCCAGCCCTACGAGCAGTACGTC.